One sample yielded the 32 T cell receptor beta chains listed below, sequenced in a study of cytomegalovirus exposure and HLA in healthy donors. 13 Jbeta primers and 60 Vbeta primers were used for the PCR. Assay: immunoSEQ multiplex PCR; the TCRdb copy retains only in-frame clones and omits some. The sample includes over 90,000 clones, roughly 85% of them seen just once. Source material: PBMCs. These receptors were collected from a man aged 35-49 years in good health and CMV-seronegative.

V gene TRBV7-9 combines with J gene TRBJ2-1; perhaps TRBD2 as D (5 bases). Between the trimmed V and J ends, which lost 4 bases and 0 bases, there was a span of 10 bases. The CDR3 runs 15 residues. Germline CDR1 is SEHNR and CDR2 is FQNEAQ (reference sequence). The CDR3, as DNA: TGTGCCAGCAGCTCTAGCCTTAGCTCCTACAATGAGCAGTTCTTC. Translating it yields CASSSSLSSYNEQFF. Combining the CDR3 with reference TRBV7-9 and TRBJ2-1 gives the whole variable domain DTGVSQNPRHKITKRGQNVTFRCDPISEHNRLYWYRQTLGQGPEFLTYFQNEAQLEKSRLLSDRFSAERPKGSFSTLEIQRTEQGDSAMYLCASSSSLSSYNEQFFGPGTRLTVL.

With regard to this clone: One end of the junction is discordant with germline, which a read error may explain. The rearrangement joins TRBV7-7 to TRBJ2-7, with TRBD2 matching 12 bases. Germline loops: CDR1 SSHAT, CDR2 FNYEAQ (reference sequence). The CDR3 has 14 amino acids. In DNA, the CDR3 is TGTGCTAGCAGCCCTAGCGGGGGGGCGGGCGGGCAGTACTTC. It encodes CASSPSGGAGGQYF.

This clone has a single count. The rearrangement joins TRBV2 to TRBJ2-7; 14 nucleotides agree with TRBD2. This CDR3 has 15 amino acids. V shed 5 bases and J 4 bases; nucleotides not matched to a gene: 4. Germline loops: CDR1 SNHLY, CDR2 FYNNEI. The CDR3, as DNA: TGTGCCAGCAGTAAAGGACTAGCGGGAGGTTACGAGCAGTACTTC. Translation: CASSKGLAGGYEQYF.

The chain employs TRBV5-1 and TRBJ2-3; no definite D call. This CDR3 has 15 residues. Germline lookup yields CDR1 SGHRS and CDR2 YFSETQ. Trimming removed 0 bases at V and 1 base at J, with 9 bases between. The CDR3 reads CASSLGAFGTDTQYF. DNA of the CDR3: TGCGCCAGCAGCTTGGGGGCTTTTGGCACAGATACGCAGTATTTT.

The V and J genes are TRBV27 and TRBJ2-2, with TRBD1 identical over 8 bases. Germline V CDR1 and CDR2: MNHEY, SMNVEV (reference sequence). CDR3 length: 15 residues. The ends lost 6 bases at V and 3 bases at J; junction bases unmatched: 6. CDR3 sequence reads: CASRWGQVYTGELFF. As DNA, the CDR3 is TGTGCCAGCAGGTGGGGACAGGTTTACACCGGGGAGCTGTTTTTT.

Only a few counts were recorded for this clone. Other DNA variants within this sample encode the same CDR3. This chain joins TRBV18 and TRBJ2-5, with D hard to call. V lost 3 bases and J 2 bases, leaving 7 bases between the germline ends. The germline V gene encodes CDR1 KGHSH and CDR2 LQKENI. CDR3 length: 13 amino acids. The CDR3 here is CASSPTAQETQYF. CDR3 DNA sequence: TGTGCCAGCTCACCTACAGCACAAGAGACCCAGTACTTC.

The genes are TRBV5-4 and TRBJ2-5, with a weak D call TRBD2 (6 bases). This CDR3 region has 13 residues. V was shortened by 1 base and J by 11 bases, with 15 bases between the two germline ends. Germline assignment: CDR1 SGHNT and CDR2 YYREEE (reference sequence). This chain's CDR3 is CASSLLTSREQYF. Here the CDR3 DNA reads TGTGCCAGCAGCTTGTTGACTAGTAGGGAGCAGTACTTC.

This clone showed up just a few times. This chain's CDR3 is CASSPDFSYRAGGEKLFF. Written as DNA, the CDR3 is TGCGCCAGCAGCCCCGACTTCAGCTACAGGGCGGGGGGTGAAAAACTGTTTTTT. The chain is built from TRBV4-1 and TRBJ1-4, with TRBD1 as a possible D gene (6 bases). This CDR3 comprises 18 residues. The germline V gene encodes CDR1 MGHRA and CDR2 YSYEKL. Trimming shortened V by 4 bases and J by 7 bases, and 25 bases separated the two germline ends.

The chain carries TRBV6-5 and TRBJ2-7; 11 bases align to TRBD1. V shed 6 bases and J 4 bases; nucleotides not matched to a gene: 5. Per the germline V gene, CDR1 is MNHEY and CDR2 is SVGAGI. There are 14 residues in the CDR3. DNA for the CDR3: TGTGCCAGCAGAAGGACAGGGGGCTTTTACGAGCAGTACTTC. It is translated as CASRRTGGFYEQYF.

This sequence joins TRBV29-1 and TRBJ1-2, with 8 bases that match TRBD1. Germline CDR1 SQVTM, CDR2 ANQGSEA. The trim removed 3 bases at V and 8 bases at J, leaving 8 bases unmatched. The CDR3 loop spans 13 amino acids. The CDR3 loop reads CSVEDRVIIGYTF. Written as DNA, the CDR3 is TGCAGCGTTGAGGACAGGGTCATTATCGGCTACACCTTC. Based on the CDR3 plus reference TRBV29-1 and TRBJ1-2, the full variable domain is SAVISQKPSRDICQRGTSLTIQCQVDSQVTMMFWYRQQPGQSLTLIATANQGSEATYESGFVIDKFPISRPNLTFSTLTVSNMSPEDSSIYLCSVEDRVIIGYTFGSGTRLTVV.

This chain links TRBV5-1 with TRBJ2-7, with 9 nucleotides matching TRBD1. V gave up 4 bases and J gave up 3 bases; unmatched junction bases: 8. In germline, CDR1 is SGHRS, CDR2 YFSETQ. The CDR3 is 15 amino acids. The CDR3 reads CASSEGTGINYEQYF. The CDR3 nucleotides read TGCGCCAGCAGCGAGGGGACAGGGATAAACTACGAGCAGTACTTC.

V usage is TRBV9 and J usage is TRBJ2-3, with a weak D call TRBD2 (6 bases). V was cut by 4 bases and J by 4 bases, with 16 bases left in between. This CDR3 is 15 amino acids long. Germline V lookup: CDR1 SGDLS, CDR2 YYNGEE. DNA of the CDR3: TGTGCCAGCAGCCTCGGGGACTTTGGCGCAGATACGCAGTATTTT. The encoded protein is CASSLGDFGADTQYF.

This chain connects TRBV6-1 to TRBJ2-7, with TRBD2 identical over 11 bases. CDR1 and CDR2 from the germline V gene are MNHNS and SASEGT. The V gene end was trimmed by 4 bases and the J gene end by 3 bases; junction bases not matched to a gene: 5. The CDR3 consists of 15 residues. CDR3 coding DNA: TGTGCCAGCAGTGTTAGCGGGGGGGCATACTACGAGCAGTACTTC. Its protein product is CASSVSGGAYYEQYF.

CDR3 DNA: TGCGCCAGCAGCCAAGATCCAGCGGGGGCCCCGGGGGATACGCAGTATTTT. This encodes CASSQDPAGAPGDTQYF. This chain uses TRBV4-3 with TRBJ2-3; 8 nucleotides align to TRBD2. This CDR3 spans 17 amino acids. The V gene end was trimmed by 0 bases and the J gene end by 6 bases; junction bases not matched to a gene: 11. The germline V gene has CDR1 LGHNA and CDR2 YSLEER.

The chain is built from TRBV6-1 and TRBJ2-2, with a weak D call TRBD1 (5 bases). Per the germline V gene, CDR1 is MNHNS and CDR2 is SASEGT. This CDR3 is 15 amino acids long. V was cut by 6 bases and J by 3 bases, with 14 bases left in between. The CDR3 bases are TGTGCCAGCAGGTACGGCAGGGATGACACCGGGGAGCTGTTTTTT. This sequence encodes CASRYGRDDTGELFF.

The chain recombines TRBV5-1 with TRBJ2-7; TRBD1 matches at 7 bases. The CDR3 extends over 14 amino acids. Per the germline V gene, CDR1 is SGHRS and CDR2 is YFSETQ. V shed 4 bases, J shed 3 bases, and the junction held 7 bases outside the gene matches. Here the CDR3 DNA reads TGCGCCAGCAGCGTGGGACAGCGACTCTACGAGCAGTACTTC. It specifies CASSVGQRLYEQYF.

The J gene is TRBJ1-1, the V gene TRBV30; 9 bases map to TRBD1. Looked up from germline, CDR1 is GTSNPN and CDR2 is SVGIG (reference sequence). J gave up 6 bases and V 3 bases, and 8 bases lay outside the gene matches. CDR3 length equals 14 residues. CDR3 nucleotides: TGTGCCTGGAGCGACAGGGGGAAAGGCCCTGAAGCTTTCTTT. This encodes CAWSDRGKGPEAFF.

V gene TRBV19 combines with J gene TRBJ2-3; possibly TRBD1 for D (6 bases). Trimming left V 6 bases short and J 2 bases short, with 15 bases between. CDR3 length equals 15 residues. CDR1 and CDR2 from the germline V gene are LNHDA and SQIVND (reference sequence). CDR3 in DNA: TGTGCCAGTAGCCGGGACAACCGAATCACAGATACGCAGTATTTT. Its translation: CASSRDNRITDTQYF.

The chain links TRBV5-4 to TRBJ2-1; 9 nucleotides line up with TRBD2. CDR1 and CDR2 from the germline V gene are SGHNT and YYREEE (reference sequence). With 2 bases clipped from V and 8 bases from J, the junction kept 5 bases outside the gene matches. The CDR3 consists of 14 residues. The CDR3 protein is CASSFRGGAYEQFF. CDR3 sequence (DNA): TGTGCCAGCAGCTTCCGCGGGGGGGCCTATGAGCAGTTCTTC.

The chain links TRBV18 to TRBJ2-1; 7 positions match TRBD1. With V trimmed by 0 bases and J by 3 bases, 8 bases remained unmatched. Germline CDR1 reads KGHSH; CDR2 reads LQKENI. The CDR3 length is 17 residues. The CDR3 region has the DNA TGTGCCAGCTCACCACCGATCGGTACAGGGGACTACAATGAGCAGTTCTTC. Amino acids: CASSPPIGTGDYNEQFF.

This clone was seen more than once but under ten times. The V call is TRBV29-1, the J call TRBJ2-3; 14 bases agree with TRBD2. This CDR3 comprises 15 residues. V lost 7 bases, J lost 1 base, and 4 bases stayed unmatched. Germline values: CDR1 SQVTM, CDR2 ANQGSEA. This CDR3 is CSAGGLAGGTDTQYF. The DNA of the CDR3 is TGCAGCGCCGGGGGACTAGCGGGGGGCACAGATACGCAGTATTTT.

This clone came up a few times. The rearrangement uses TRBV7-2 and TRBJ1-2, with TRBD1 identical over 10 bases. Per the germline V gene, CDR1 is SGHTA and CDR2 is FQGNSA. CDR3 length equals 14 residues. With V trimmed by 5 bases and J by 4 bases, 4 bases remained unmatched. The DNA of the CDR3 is TGTGCCAGCAGCAGCCGACAGGGGGCCTATGGCTACACCTTC. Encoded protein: CASSSRQGAYGYTF.

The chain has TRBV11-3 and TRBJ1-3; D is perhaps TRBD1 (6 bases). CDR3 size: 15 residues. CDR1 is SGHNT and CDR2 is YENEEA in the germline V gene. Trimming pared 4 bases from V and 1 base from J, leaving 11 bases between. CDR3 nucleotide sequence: TGTGCCAGCAGCTCCGGGGGGGCATCTGGAAACACCATATATTTT. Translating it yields CASSSGGASGNTIYF.

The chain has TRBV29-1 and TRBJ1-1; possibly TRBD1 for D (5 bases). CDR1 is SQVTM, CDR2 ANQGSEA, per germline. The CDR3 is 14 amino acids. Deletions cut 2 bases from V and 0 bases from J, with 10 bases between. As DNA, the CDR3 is TGCAGCGTTGAAAGGGCAGGGATGAACACTGAAGCTTTCTTT. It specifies CSVERAGMNTEAFF.

The CDR3 coding sequence is TGTGCCAGCAGTTACCGGACAGTGGAAGGGGAGCAGTACTTC. Protein sequence: CASSYRTVEGEQYF. The V call is TRBV6-5, the J call TRBJ2-7; a possible D gene is TRBD1 (6 bases). This CDR3 comprises 14 residues. Germline loops: CDR1 MNHEY, CDR2 SVGAGI. Trimming left V 2 bases short and J 7 bases short, with 15 bases between.

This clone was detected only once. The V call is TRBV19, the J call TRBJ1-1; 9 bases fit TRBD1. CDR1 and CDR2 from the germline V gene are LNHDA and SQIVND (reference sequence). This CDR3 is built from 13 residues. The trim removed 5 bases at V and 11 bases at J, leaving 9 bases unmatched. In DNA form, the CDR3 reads TGTGCCAGTAGTCGACAGGGGGAGTCGTCGGCTTTCTTT. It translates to CASSRQGESSAFF.

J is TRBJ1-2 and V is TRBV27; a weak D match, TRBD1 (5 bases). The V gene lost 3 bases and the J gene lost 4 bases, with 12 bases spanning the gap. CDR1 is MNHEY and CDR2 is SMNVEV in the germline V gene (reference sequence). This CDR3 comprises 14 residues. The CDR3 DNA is TGTGCCAGCAGTTTCCTAGACAGTCTCTATGGCTACACCTTC. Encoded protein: CASSFLDSLYGYTF.

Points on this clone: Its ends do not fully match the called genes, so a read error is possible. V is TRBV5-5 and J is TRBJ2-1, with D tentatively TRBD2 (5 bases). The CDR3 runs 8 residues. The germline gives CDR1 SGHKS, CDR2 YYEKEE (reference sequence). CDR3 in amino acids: CASPTGIF. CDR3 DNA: TGTGCCAGCCCGACGGGGATCTTC.

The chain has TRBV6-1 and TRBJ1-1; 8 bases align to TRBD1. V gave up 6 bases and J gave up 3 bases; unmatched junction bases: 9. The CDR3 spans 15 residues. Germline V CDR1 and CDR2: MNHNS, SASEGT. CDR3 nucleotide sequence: TGTGCCAGCAGGAGGGGGGTGACAGGGGACACTGAAGCTTTCTTT. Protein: CASRRGVTGDTEAFF.

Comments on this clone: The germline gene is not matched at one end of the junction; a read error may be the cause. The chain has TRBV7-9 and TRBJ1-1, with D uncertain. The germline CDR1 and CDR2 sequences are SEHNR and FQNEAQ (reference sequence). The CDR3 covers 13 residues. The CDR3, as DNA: TGTTCCAGCAGCTTCTGGGAGGGCACTGAAGCTTTCTTT. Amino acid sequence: CSSSFWEGTEAFF.

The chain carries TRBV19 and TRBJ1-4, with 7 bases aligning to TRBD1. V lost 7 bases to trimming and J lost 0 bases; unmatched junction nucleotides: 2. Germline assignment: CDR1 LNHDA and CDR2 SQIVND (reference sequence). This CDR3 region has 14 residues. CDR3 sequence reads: CASTGTATNEKLFF. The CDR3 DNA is TGTGCCAGTACCGGGACAGCAACTAATGAAAAACTGTTTTTT.

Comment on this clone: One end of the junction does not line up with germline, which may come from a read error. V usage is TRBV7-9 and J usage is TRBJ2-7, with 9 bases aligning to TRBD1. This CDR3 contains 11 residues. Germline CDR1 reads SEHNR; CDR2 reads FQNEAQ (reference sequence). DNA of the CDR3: TGTTCCAGCAGCCCCGGGACAGGGTATTACTTC. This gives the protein CSSSPGTGYYF.